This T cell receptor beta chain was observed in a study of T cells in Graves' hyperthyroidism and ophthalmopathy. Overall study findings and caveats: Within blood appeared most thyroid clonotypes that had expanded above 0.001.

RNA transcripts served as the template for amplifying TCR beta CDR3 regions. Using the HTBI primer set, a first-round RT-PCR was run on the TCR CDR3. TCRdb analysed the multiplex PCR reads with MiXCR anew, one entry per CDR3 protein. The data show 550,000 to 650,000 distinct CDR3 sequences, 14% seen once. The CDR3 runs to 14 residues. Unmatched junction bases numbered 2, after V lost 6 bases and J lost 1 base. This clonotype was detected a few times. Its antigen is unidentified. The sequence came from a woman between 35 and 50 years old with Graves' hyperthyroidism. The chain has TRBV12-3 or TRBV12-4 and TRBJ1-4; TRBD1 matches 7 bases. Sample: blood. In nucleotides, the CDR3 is TGTGCCAGCAGAAACAGGGGAACTAATGAAAAACTGTTTTTT. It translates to CASRNRGTNEKLFF.